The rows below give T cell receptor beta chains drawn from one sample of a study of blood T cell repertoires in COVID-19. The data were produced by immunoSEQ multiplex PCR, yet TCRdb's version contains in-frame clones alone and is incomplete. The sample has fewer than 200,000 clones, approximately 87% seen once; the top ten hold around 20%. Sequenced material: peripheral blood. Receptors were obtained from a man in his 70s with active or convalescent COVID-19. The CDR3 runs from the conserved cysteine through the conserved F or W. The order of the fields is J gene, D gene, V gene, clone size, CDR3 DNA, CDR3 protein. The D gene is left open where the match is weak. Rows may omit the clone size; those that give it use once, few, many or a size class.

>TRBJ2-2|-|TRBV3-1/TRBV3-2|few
TGTGCCAGCAGCCAACACCCGGGCACCGGGGAGCTGTTTTTT
CASSQHPGTGELFF
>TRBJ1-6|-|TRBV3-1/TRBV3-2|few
TGTGCCAGCAGCCAAGGTTCTCTCGGGTCACCCCTCCACTTT
CASSQGSLGSPLHF
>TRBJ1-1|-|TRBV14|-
TGTGCCAGCAGCCAAGATCGTTGGCAATCGAACACTGAAGCTTTCTTT
CASSQDRWQSNTEAFF
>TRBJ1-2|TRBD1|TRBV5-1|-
TGCGCCAGCAGTTCCCACCGGGACAGGGGCAAGGGTAACTATGGCTACACCTTC
CASSSHRDRGKGNYGYTF
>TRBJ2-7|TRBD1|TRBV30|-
TGTGCCTGGGCGGACAGGGGATACGAGCAGTACTTC
CAWADRGYEQYF
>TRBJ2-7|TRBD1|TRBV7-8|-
TGTGCCAGCAGCTTCAACCGGGACAGCTACGAGCAGTACTTC
CASSFNRDSYEQYF
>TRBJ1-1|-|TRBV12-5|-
TGTGCTAGTGGTTTGGTCGGGGGGACACAACGGGAAACTGAAGCTTTCTTT
CASGLVGGTQRETEAFF
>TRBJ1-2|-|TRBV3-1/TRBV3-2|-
TGTGCCAGTGGGGACGGGAGGACCTATGGCTACACCTTC
CASGDGRTYGYTF
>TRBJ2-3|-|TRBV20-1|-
TGCAGTGCTGGAAGGGGAGATACGCAGTATTTT
CSAGRGDTQYF
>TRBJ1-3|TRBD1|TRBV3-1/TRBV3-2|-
TGTGCCAGCAGCCAAGATACAGGGGCGGGAAACACCATATATTTT
CASSQDTGAGNTIYF
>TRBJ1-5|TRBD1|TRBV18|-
TGTGCCAGCTCGTCGACAGGGGGCAATCAGCCCCAGCATTTT
CASSSTGGNQPQHF
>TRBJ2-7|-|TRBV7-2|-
TGTGCCAGCAGCTTATCGGGTCTCTACGAGCAGTACTTC
CASSLSGLYEQYF
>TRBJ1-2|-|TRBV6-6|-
TGTGCCAGCAGTTACTCAGTCGGCAGGGGTAACTATGGCTACACCTTC
CASSYSVGRGNYGYTF
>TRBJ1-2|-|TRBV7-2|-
TGTGCCAGCAGCTTTGGGGGGGCTGGTGGCTACACCTTC
CASSFGGAGGYTF
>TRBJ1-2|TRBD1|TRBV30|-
TGTGCCTCCCGACGGACAGGGGAGGGTGGCTACACCTTC
CASRRTGEGGYTF
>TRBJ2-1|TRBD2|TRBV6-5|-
TGTGCCAGCAGACTTGGACTAGCGGGAGGCGGCGAGCAGTTCTTC
CASRLGLAGGGEQFF
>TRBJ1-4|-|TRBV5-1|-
TGCGCCAGCAGCTTGGTGGGACTTAATGAAAAACTGTTTTTT
CASSLVGLNEKLFF
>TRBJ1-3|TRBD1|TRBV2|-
TGTGCCAGCACCAGGGACAGGGGGCGAGGAAACACCATATATTTT
CASTRDRGRGNTIYF
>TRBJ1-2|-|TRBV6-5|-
TGTGCCAGCCTCCCTGCCGCGACTTATGGCTACACCTTC
CASLPAATYGYTF
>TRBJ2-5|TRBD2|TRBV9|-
TGTGCCAGCAGCGCGGAACCCGCTAGCGGGAGGGAGGGGGAGACCCAGTACTTC
CASSAEPASGREGETQYF